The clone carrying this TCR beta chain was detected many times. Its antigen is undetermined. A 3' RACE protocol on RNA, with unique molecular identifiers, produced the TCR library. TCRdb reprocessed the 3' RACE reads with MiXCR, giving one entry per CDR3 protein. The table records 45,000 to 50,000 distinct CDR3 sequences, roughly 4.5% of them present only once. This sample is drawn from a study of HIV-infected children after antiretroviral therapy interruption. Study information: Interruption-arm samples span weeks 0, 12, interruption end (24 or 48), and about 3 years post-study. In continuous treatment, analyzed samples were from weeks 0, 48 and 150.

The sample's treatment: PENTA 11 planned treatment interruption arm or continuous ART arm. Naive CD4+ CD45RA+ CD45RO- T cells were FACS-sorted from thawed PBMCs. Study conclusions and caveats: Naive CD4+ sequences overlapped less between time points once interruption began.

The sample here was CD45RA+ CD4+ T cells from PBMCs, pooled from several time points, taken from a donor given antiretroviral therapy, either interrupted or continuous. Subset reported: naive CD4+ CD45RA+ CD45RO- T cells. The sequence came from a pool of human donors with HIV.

The CDR3 spells CATSRVGVDGYTF. CDR3 sequence (DNA): TGTGCCACCAGCAGAGTTGGGGTTGACGGCTACACCTTC. This chain links TRBV15 with TRBJ1-2; D is unclear. CDR1 and CDR2 (germline): LNHNV, YYDKDF (reference sequence). Trimming pared 1 base from V and 8 bases from J, leaving 11 bases between. The CDR3 sequence is 13 residues long.